This TCR beta chain was identified in a study of blood T cell repertoires in COVID-19. The wider study: Acute and convalescent COVID-19 samples came from the United States, Italy and Spain. From T cells, B-cell-depleted T cells, or PBMCs came the material, which was cDNA or gDNA.

Some clones are missing from TCRdb's copy, which holds only in-frame ones; the method was immunoSEQ multiplex PCR. The sample gives roughly 400,000 clones, roughly 84% of which show up once; 1.4% is in the top ten. With V trimmed by 5 bases and J by 9 bases, 8 bases remained unmatched. Germline loops: CDR1 SGHTA, CDR2 FQGNSA. There are 14 residues in the CDR3. The age range of participants was 18 to 89 years, with residence in around 22 US areas. Exposed participants encountered a COVID-19 case during the 2 weeks preceding study entry. Sequences were obtained from PBMCs or T cells enriched from blood (not recorded which). This sequence joins TRBV7-2 and TRBJ2-1; 9 positions agree with TRBD1. This TCR derives from a woman in her late teens or twenties who had been exposed to COVID-19. This chain's CDR3 is CASSAGTGPLEQFF. The CDR3 region has the DNA TGTGCCAGCAGCGCCGGGACAGGGCCTCTTGAGCAGTTCTTC.